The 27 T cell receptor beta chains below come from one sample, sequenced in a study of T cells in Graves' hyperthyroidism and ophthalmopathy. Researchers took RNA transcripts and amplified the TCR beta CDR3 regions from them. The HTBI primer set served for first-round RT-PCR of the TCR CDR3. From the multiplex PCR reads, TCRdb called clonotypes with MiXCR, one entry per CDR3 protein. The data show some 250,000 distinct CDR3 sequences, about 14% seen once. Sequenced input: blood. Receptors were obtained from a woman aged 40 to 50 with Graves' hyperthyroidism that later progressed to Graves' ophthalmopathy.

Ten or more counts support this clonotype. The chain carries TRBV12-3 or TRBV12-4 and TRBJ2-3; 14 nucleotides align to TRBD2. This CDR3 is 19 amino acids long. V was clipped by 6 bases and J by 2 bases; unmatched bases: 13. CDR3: CASSRSGTSGSLVTDTQYF. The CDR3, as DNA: TGTGCCAGCAGCCGCTCCGGGACTAGCGGGAGTCTGGTCACAGATACGCAGTATTTT.

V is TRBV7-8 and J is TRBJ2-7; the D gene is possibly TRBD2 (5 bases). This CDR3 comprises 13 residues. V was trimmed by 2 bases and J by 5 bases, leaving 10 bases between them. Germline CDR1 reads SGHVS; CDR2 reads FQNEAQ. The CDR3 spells CASSLSGWNEQYF. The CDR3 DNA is TGTGCCAGCAGCTTATCGGGGTGGAACGAGCAGTACTTC.

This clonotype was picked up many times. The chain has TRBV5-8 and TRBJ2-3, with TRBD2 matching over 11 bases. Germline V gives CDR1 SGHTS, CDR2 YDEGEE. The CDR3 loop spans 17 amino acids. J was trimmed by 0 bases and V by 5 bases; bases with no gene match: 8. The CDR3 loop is CASSPGLAGFSTDTQYF. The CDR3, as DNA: TGTGCCAGCAGTCCCGGACTAGCGGGTTTTAGCACAGATACGCAGTATTTT.

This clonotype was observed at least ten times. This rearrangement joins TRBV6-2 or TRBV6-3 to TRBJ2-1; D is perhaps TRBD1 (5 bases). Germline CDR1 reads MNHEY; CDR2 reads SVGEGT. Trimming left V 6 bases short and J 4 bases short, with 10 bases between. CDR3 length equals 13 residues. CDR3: CASRSTAYNEQFF. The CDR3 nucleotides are TGTGCCAGCAGGTCGACAGCTTACAATGAGCAGTTCTTC.

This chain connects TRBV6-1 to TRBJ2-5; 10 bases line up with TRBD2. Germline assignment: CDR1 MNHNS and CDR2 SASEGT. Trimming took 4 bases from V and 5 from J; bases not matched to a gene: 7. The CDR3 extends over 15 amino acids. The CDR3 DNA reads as TGTGCCAGCAGTGCCTTACTAGCGGGGAAGGAGACCCAGTACTTC. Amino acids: CASSALLAGKETQYF.

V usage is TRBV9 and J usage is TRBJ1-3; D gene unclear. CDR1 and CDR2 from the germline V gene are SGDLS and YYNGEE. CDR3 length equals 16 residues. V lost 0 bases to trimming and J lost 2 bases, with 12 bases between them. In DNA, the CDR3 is TGTGCCAGCAGCGTAGAGGGTTTTACCCCTGGAAACACCATATATTTT. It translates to CASSVEGFTPGNTIYF.

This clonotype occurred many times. The CDR3 loop is CASSLGLGRDTIYF. The CDR3 bases are TGTGCCAGCAGCTTGGGACTGGGGAGAGACACCATATATTTT. The V and J genes are TRBV5-4 and TRBJ1-3; D gene ambiguous. The CDR3 totals 14 residues. Between the trimmed V and J ends, which lost 0 bases and 8 bases, there was a span of 12 bases. Germline V gene sequence: CDR1 SGHNT, CDR2 YYREEE (reference sequence).

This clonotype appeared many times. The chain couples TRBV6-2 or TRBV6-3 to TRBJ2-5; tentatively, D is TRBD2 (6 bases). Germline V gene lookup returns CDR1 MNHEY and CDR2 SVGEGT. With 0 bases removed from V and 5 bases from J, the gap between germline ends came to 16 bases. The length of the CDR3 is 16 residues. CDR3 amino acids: CASSYSMGGDVETQYF. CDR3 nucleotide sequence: TGTGCCAGCAGTTACTCGATGGGGGGTGATGTGGAGACCCAGTACTTC.

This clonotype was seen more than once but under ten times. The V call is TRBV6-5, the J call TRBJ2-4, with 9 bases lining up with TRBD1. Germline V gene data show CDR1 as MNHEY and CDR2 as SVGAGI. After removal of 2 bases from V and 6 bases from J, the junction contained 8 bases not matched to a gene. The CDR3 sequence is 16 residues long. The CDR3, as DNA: TGTGCCAGCAGTTACCCAGACAGGGGGTCAGGAAACATTCAGTACTTC. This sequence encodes CASSYPDRGSGNIQYF.

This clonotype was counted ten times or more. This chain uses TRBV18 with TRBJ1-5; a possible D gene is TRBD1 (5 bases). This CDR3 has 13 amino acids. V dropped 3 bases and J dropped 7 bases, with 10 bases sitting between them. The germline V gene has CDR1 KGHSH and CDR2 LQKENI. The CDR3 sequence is CASSPGTGQPQHF. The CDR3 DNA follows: TGTGCCAGCTCACCTGGGACGGGCCAGCCCCAGCATTTT.

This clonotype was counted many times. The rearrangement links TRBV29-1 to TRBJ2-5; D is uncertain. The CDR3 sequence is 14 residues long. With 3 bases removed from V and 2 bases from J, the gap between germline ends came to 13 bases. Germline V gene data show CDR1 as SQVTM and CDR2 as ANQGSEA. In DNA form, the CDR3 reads TGCAGCGTTGATGGGGTTCAGCTTCAAGAGACCCAGTACTTC. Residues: CSVDGVQLQETQYF.

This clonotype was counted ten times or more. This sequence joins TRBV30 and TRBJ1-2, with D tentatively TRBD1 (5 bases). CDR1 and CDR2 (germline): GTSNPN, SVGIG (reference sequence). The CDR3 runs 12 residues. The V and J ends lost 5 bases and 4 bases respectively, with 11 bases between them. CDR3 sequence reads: CAWGHLGYGYTF. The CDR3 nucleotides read TGTGCCTGGGGACACCTTGGCTATGGCTACACCTTC.

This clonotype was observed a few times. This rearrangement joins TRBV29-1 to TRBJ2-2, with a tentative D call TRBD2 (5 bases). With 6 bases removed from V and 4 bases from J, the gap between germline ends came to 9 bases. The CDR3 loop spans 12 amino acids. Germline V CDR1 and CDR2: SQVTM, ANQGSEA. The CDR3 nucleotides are TGCAGCGTAAGACTACCCACCGGGGAGCTGTTTTTT. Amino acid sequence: CSVRLPTGELFF.

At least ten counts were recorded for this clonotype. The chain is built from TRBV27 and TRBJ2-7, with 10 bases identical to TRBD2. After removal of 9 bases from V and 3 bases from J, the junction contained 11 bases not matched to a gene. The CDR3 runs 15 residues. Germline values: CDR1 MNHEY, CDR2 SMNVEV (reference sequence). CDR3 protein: CARVTSGWRLYEQYF. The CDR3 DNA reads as TGTGCCAGGGTGACTAGCGGGTGGCGCCTCTACGAGCAGTACTTC.

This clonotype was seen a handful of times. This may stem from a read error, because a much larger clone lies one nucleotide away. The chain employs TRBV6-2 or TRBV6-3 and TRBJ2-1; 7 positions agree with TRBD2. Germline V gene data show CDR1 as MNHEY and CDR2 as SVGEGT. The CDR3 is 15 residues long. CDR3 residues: CASSYSGMNYNEQLF. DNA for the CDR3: TGTGCCAGCAGTTACAGCGGGATGAACTACAATGAGCAGCTCTTC.

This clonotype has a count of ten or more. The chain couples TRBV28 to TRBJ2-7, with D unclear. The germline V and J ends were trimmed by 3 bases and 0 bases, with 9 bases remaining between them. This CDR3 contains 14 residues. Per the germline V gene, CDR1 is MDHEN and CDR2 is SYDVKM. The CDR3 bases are TGTGCCAGCAGTTTCGGTAGGAGCTCCTACGAGCAGTACTTC. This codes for CASSFGRSSYEQYF.

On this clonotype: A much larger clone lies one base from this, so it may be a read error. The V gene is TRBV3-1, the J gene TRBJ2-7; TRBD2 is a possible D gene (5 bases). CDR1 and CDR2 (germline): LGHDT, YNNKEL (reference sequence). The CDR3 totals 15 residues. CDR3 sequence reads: CASSQARRDPYGQYF. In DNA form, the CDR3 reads TGTGCCAGCAGCCAAGCAAGACGGGATCCCTACGGGCAGTACTTC.

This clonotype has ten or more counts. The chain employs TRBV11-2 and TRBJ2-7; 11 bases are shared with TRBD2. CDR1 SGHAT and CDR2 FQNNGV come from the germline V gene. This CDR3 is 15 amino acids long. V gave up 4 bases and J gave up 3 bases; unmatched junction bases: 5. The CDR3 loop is CASSSTSGSVYEQYF. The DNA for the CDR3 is TGTGCCAGCAGCTCCACTAGCGGGAGTGTCTACGAGCAGTACTTC.

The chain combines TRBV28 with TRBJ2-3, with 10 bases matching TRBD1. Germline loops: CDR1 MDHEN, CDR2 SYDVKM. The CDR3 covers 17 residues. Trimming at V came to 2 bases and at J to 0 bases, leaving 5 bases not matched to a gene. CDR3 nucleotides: TGTGCCAGCAGTTTAGGGGGGACAGGGGATAGCACAGATACGCAGTATTTT. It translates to CASSLGGTGDSTDTQYF.

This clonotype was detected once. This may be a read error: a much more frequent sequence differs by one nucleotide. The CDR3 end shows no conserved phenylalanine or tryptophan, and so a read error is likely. The CDR3 nucleotides read TGTGCCAGCAGCCCAAGGACTAGCGGGCCCTACGAGCAGTACCTC. Its protein is CASSPRTSGPYEQYL. J is TRBJ2-7 and V is TRBV7-9, with 11 bases aligning to TRBD2. J gave up 2 bases and V 5 bases, and 5 bases lay outside the gene matches. Germline loops: CDR1 SEHNR, CDR2 FQNEAQ (reference sequence). The CDR3 spans 15 residues.

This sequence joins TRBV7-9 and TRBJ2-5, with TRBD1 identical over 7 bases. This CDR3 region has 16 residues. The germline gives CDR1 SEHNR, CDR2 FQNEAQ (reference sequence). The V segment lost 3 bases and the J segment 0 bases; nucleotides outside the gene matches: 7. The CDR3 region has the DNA TGTGCCAGCAGCTTCAGGAGAGGGGGCGACCAAGAGACCCAGTACTTC. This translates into CASSFRRGGDQETQYF.

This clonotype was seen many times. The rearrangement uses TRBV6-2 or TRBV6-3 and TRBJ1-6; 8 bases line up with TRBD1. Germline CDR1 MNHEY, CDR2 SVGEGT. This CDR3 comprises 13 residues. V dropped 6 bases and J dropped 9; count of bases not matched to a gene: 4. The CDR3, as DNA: TGTGCCAGCAGCCCGACAGGGGTTTCACCCCTCCACTTT. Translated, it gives CASSPTGVSPLHF.

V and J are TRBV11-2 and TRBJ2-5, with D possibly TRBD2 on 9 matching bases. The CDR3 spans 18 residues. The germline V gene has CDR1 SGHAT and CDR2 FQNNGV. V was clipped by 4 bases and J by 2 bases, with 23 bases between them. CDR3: CASSSQGVAGAVQETQYF. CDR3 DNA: TGTGCCAGCAGCTCACAGGGGGTAGCGGGAGCCGTACAAGAGACCCAGTACTTC.

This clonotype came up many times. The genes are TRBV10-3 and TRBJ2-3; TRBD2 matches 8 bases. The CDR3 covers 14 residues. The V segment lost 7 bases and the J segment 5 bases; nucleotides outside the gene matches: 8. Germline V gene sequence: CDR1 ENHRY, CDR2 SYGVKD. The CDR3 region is CAIKKRELGDTQYF. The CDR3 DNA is TGTGCCATCAAAAAGCGGGAGCTGGGAGATACGCAGTATTTT.

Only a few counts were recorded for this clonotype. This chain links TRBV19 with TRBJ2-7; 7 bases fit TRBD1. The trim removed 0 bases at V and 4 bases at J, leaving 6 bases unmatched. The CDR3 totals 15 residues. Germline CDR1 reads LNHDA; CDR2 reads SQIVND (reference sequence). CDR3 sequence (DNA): TGTGCCAGTAGTATAGAAGGGACAGTTGGGTACGAGCAGTACTTC. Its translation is CASSIEGTVGYEQYF.

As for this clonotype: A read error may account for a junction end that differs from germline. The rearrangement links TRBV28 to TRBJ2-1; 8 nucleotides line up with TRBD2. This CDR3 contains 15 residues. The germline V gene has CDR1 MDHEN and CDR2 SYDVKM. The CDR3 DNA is TGTGCCAGCAGCCTCTTGACTAGCGACTACAATGAGCAGCTCTTC. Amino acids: CASSLLTSDYNEQLF.

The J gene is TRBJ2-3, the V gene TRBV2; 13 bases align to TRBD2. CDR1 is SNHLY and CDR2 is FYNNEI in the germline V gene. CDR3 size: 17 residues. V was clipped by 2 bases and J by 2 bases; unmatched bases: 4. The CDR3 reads CASSEWTSGSVTDTQYF. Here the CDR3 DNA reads TGTGCCAGCAGTGAATGGACTAGCGGGAGTGTCACAGATACGCAGTATTTT. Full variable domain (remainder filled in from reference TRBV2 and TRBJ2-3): EPEVTQTPSHQVTQMGQEVILRCVPISNHLYFYWYRQILGQKVEFLVSFYNNEISEKSEIFDDQFSVERPDGSNFTLKIRSTKLEDSAMYFCASSEWTSGSVTDTQYFGPGTRLTVL.